Below, 15 T cell receptor beta chains from the same sample are listed, as sequenced in a study of T cell changes during pregnancy in multiple sclerosis. Measured with immunoSEQ multiplex PCR; TCRdb has only the in-frame clones, and not every one. The sample comprises about 44,000 clones, roughly 92% of which are singletons, and 0.67% rests with the top ten. Sequences were derived from CD4+ T cells from peripheral blood mononuclear cells, sampled in the first trimester of pregnancy. The receptors shown here come from a female donor with multiple sclerosis, enrolled in a pregnancy study.

The chain combines TRBV28 with TRBJ2-3, with D possibly being TRBD1 (6 bases). The V end lost 2 bases, the J end lost 8 bases, and 17 bases lay between the germline ends. The CDR3 is 15 residues long. The germline V gene encodes CDR1 MDHEN and CDR2 SYDVKM. CDR3 loop: CASSLAGARSGTQYF. The DNA of the CDR3 is TGTGCCAGCAGTTTAGCAGGGGCAAGGTCAGGTACGCAGTATTTT.

The chain combines TRBV4-3 with TRBJ2-1, with 12 bases fitting TRBD2. The germline CDR1 and CDR2 sequences are LGHNA and YSLEER. The V segment lost 4 bases and the J segment 6 bases; nucleotides outside the gene matches: 4. The length of the CDR3 is 15 residues. This chain's CDR3 is CASSLGLAGSNEQFF. The CDR3 DNA is TGCGCCAGCAGCCTTGGACTAGCGGGAAGCAATGAGCAGTTCTTC.

V usage is TRBV28 and J usage is TRBJ1-2, with D possibly being TRBD1 (6 bases). Germline-derived CDR1 and CDR2 are MDHEN and SYDVKM. V dropped 5 bases and J dropped 4 bases, with 11 bases sitting between them. The CDR3 extends over 13 amino acids. This CDR3 is CASSAGQSYGYTF. CDR3 coding DNA: TGTGCCAGCAGTGCAGGACAGAGCTATGGCTACACCTTC.

The rearrangement joins TRBV7-2 to TRBJ2-1; 7 bases are shared with TRBD2. This CDR3 region has 15 residues. V was clipped by 0 bases and J by 5 bases; unmatched bases: 4. The V gene's germline CDR1 is SGHTA and CDR2 FQGNSA. Here the CDR3 DNA reads TGTGCCAGCAGCTTAGCCCGACTAGCCAACAATGAGCAGTTCTTC. Its protein is CASSLARLANNEQFF.

This chain uses TRBV6-1 with TRBJ1-3, with D perhaps TRBD1 (5 bases). The germline gives CDR1 MNHNS, CDR2 SASEGT. Trimming took 3 bases from V and 0 from J, leaving 15 bases between them. The CDR3 length is 17 residues. CDR3 in DNA: TGTGCCAGCAGTGAGCTCCTAAGGGGAAACTCTGGAAACACCATATATTTT. Protein sequence: CASSELLRGNSGNTIYF.

This chain joins TRBV15 and TRBJ2-1; 11 nucleotides agree with TRBD2. CDR3 length equals 16 residues. V was clipped by 7 bases and J by 6 bases; unmatched bases: 11. The germline V gene encodes CDR1 LNHNV and CDR2 YYDKDF (reference sequence). CDR3 residues: CATNNQLAGGGNEQFF. DNA of the CDR3: TGTGCCACCAACAATCAGCTAGCGGGAGGAGGCAATGAGCAGTTCTTC.

This rearrangement joins TRBV30 to TRBJ1-3; 8 bases fit TRBD1. V lost 4 bases to trimming and J lost 2 bases; unmatched junction nucleotides: 1. CDR1 and CDR2 (germline): GTSNPN, SVGIG (reference sequence). The CDR3 consists of 13 residues. Here the CDR3 reads CAWTGGTGNTIYF. For the CDR3, the DNA is TGTGCCTGGACAGGGGGCACTGGAAACACCATATATTTT.

This clone was picked up one time. This rearrangement joins TRBV5-6 to TRBJ2-7, with D possibly being TRBD2 (6 bases). V lost 4 bases to trimming and J lost 3 bases, with 29 bases between them. The CDR3 loop spans 19 amino acids. Germline CDR1 and CDR2: SGHDT and YYEEEE. In DNA, the CDR3 is TGTGCCAGCAGCCCGGGAGCAGAGCACTCCCGTCGGGTGATCTACGAGCAGTACTTC. As protein: CASSPGAEHSRRVIYEQYF.

The V call is TRBV5-1, the J call TRBJ2-3; D gene uncertain. In germline, CDR1 is SGHRS, CDR2 YFSETQ. V gave up 4 bases and J gave up 0 bases, with 3 bases separating them. The CDR3 has 12 amino acids. Here the CDR3 reads CASSQSTDTQYF. In DNA, the CDR3 is TGCGCCAGCAGCCAAAGCACAGATACGCAGTATTTT.

This chain joins TRBV5-1 and TRBJ2-1, with TRBD2 identical over 10 bases. This CDR3 spans 17 amino acids. V trimming: 0 bases; J trimming: 7 bases; junction bases outside the gene matches: 10. Germline lookup yields CDR1 SGHRS and CDR2 YFSETQ. CDR3 amino acids: CASSLGPSGRASNEQFF. The CDR3, as DNA: TGCGCCAGCAGCTTGGGGCCCAGCGGGAGGGCGAGTAATGAGCAGTTCTTC.

Remarks on this clone: In the same sample, other DNA sequences code for this CDR3. This rearrangement joins TRBV5-1 to TRBJ2-3; maybe TRBD2 (6 bases). The CDR3 spans 14 residues. Germline V gene sequence: CDR1 SGHRS, CDR2 YFSETQ. V dropped 4 bases and J dropped 2 bases, with 11 bases sitting between them. CDR3 in amino acids: CASSPGTSTDTQYF. CDR3 DNA: TGCGCCAGCAGCCCTGGGACTTCCACAGATACGCAGTATTTT.

The CDR3 sequence: CASRASSGNEQFF. DNA for the CDR3: TGTGCCAGCAGAGCCTCTAGCGGGAATGAGCAGTTCTTC. The chain combines TRBV6-4 with TRBJ2-1; 8 bases map to TRBD2. Germline loops: CDR1 MRHNA, CDR2 SNTAGT. The CDR3 is made up of 13 amino acids. The J segment lost 7 bases and the V segment lost 6 bases, leaving 5 bases of the junction unmatched.

This chain connects TRBV10-3 to TRBJ2-6; maybe TRBD2 (6 bases). The CDR3 totals 13 residues. Germline CDR1 ENHRY, CDR2 SYGVKD. V dropped 10 bases and J dropped 1 base, with 8 bases sitting between them. The CDR3 DNA reads as TGTGCCACCGGGACTTCTGGGGCCAACGTCCTGACTTTC. Its protein product is CATGTSGANVLTF.

The V call is TRBV28, the J call TRBJ2-7, with 7 nucleotides matching TRBD2. Germline CDR1 reads MDHEN; CDR2 reads SYDVKM. V gave up 3 bases and J gave up 0 bases; unmatched junction bases: 11. The CDR3 consists of 17 residues. The CDR3 sequence is CASSFHSKGGSSYEQYF. As DNA, the CDR3 is TGTGCCAGCAGTTTCCATAGTAAGGGCGGGAGCTCCTACGAGCAGTACTTC.

This clone is a singleton in its sample. V is TRBV7-6 and J is TRBJ2-7, with D possibly matching TRBD2 (6 bases). CDR3 length: 12 residues. V gave up 6 bases and J gave up 7 bases, with 13 bases separating them. The germline gives CDR1 SGHVS, CDR2 FNYEAQ. The CDR3 is CASSSFAGEQYF. Here the CDR3 DNA reads TGTGCCAGCAGTTCTTTCGCGGGGGAGCAGTACTTC.